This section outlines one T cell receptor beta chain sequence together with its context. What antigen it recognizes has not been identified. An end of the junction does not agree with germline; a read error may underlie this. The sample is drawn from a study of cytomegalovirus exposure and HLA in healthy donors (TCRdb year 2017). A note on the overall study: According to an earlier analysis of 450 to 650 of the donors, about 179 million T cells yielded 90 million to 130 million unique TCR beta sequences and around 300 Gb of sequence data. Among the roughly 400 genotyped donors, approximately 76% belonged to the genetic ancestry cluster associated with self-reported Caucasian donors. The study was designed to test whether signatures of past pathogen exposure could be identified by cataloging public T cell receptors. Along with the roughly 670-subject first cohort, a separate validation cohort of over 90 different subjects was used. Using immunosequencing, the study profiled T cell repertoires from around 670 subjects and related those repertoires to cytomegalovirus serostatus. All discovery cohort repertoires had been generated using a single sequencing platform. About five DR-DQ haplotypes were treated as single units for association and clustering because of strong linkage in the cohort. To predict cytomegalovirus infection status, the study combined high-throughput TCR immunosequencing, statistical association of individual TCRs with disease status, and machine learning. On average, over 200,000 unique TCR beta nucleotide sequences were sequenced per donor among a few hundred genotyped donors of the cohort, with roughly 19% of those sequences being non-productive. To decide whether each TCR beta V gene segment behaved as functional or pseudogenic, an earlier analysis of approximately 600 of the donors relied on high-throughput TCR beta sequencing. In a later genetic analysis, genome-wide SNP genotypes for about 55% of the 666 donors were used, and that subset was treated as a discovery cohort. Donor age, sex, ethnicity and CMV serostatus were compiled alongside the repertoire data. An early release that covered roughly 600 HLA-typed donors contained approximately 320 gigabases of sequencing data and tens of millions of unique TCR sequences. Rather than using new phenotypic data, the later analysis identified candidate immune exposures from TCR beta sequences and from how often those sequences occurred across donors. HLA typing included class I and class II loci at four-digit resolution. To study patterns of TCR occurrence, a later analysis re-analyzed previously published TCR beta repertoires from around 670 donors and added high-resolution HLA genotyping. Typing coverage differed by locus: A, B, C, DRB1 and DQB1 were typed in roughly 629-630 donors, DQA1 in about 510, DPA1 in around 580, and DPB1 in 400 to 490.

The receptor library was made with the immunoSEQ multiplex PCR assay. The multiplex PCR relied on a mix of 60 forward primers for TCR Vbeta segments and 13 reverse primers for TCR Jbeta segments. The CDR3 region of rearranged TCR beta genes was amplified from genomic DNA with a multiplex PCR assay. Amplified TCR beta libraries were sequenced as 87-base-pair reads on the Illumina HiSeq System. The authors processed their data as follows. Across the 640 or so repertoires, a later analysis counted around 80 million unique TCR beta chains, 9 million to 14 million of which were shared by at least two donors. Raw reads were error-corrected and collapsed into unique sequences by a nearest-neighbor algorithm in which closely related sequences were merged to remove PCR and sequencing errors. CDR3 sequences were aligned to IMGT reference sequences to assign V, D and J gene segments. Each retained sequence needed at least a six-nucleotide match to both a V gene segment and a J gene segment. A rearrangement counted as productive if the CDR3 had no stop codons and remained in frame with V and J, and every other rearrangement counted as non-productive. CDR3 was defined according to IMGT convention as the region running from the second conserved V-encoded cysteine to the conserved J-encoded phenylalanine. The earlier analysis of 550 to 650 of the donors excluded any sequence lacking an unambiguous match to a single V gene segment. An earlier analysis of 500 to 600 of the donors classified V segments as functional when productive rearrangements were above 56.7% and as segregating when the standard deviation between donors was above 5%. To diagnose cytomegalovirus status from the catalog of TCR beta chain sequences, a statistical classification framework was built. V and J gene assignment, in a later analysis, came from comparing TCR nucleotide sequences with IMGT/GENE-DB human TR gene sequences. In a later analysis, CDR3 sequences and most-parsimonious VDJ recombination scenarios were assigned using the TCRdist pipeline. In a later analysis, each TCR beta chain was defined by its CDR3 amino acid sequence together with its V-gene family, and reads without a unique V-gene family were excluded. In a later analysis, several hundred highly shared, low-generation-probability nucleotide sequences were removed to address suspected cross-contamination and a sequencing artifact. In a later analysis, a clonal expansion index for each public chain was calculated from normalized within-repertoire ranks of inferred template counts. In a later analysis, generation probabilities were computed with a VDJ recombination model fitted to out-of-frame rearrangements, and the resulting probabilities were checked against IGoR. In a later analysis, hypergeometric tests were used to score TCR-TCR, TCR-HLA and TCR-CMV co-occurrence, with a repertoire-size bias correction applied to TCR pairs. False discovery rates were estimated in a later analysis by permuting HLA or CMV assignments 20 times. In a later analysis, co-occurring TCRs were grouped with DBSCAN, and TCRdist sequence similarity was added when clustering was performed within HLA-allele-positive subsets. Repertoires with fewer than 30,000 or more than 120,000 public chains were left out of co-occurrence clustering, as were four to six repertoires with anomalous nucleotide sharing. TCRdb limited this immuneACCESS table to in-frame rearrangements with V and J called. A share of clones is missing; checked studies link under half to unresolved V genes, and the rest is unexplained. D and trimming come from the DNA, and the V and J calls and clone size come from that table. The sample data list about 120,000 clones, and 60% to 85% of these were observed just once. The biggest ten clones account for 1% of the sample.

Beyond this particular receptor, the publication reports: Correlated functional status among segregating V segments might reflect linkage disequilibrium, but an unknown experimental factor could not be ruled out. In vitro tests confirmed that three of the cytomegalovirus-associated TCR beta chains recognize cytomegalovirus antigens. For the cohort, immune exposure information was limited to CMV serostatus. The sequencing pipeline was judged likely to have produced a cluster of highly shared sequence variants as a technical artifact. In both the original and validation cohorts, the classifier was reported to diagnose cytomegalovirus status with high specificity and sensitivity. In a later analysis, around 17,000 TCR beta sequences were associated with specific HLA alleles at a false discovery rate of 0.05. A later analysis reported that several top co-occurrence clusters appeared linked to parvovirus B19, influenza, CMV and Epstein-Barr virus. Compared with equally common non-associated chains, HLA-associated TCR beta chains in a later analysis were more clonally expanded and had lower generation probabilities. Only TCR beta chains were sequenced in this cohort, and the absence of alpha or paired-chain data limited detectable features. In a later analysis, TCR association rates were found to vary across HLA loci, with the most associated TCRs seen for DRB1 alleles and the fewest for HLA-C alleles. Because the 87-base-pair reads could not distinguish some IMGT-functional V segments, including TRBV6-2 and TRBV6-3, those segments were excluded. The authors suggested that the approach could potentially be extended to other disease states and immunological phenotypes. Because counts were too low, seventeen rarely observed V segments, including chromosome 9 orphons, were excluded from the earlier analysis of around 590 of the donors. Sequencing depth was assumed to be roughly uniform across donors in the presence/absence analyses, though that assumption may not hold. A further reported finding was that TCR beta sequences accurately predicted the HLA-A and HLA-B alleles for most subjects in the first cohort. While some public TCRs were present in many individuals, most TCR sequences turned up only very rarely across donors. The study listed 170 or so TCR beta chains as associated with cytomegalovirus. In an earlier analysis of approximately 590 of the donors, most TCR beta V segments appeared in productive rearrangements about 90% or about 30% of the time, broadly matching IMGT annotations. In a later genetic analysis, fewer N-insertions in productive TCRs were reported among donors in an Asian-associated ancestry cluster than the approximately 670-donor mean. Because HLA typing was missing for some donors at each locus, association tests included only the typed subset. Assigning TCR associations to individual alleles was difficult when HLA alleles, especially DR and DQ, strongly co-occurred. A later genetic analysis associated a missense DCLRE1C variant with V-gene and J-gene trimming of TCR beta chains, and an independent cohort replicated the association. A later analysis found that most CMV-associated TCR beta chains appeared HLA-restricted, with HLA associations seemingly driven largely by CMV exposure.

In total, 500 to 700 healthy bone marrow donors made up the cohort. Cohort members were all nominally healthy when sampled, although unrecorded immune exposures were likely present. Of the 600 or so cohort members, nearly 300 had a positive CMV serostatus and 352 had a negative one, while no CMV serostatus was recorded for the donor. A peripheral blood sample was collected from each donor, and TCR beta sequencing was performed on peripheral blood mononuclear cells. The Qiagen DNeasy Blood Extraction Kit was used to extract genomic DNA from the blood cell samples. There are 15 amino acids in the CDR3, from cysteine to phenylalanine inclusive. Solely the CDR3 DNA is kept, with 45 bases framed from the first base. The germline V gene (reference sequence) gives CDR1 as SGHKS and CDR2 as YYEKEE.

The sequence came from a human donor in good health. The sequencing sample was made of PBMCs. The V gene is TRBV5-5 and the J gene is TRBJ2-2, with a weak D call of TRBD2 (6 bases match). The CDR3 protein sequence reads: CASGLGGVNTGELFF. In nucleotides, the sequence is TGTGCCAGCGGCTTGGGCGGGGTGAACACCGGGGAGCTGTTTTTT.